The clone carrying this TCR beta chain turned up a few times. The entry originates in a study of tumor-infiltrating lymphocytes in oesophageal squamous cell carcinoma. The CDR3 runs to 15 residues. The germline V gene has CDR1 MNHEY and CDR2 SVGEGT. V lost 3 bases to trimming and J lost 5 bases; unmatched junction nucleotides: 4. TCRdb reprocessed the PCR reads via MiXCR and lists one record per CDR3 protein. The sample carries more than 15,000 distinct CDR3 sequences, about 46% recorded once. The specimen sequenced was normal esophageal tissue next to the tumor. The V gene is TRBV6-2 or TRBV6-3, the J gene TRBJ2-3, with 11 bases matching TRBD2. The sequence was obtained from a female donor with esophageal squamous cell carcinoma. CDR3 protein: CASSYRLAGGDTQYF. DNA of the CDR3: TGTGCCAGCAGTTATCGTCTAGCGGGGGGAGATACGCAGTATTTT.